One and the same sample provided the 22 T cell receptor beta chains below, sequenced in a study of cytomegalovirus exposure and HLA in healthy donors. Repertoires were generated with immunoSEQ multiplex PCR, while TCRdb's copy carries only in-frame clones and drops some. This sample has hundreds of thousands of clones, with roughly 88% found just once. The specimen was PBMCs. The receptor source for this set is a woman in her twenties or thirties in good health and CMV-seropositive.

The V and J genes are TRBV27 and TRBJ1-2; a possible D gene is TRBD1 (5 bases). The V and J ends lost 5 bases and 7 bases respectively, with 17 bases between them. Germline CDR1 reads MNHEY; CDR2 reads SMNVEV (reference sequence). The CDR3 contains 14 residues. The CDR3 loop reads CASSPAGTAFGYTF. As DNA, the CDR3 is TGTGCCAGCAGTCCAGCCGGGACTGCTTTTGGCTACACCTTC.

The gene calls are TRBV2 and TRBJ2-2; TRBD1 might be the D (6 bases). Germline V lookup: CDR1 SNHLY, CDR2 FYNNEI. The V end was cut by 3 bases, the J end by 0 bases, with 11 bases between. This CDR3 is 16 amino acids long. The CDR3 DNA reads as TGTGCCAGCAGTGACAGCAGGGGCGCGAACACCGGGGAGCTGTTTTTT. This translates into CASSDSRGANTGELFF.

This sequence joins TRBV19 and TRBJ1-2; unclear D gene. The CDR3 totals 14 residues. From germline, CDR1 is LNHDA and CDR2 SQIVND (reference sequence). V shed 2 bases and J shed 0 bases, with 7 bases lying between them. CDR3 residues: CASSIPRANYGYTF. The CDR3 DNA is TGTGCCAGTAGTATACCTCGGGCTAACTATGGCTACACCTTC.

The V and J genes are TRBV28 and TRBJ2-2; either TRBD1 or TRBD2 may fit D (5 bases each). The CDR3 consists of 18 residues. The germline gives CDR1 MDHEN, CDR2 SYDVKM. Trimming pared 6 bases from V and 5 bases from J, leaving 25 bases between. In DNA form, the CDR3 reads TGTGCCAGCAGCATCGGGATGGGCAGGGTAGATTGGACCGGGGAGCTGTTTTTT. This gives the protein CASSIGMGRVDWTGELFF.

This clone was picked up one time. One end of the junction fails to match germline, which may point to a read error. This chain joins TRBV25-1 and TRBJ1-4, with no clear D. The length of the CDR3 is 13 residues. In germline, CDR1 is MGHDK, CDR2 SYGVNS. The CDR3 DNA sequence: TGTGCCAGCAATGAAGGTAGTGATGAAAAACTGTTTTTT. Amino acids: CASNEGSDEKLFF.

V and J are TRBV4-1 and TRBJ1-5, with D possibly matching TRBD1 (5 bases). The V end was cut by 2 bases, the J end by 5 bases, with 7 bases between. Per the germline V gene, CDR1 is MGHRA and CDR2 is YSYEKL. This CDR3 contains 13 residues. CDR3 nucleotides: TGCGCCAGCAGCCAACAGGGTGATCAGCCCCAGCATTTT. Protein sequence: CASSQQGDQPQHF.

The CDR3 nucleotides are TGTGCCAGCAGCTTAGGGGCAGGGACCGGGTATGGCTACACCTTC. It is translated as CASSLGAGTGYGYTF. This chain connects TRBV5-8 to TRBJ1-2; a possible D gene is TRBD1 (5 bases). The CDR3 has 15 amino acids. CDR1 and CDR2 from the germline V gene are SGHTS and YDEGEE. The germline V and J ends were trimmed by 2 bases and 5 bases, with 16 bases remaining between them.

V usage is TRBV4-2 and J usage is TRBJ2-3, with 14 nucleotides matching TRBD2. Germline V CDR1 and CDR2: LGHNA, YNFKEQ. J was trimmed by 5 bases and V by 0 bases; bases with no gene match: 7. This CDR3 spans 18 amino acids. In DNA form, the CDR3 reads TGTGCCAGCAGCCAAGATCCGGGACTAGCGGGAGTGGTAGATACGCAGTATTTT. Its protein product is CASSQDPGLAGVVDTQYF.

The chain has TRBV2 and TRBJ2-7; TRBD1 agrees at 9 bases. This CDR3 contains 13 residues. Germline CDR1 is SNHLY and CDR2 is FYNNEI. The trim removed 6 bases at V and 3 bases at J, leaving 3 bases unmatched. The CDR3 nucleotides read TGTGCCAGCAGCCGGGACAGGGACTACGAGCAGTACTTC. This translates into CASSRDRDYEQYF.

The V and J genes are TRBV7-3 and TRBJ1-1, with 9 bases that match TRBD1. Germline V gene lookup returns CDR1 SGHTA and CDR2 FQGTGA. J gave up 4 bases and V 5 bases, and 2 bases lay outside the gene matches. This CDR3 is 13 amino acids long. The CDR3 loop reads CASSRTGATEAFF. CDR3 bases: TGTGCCAGCAGCCGGACAGGGGCCACTGAAGCTTTCTTT.

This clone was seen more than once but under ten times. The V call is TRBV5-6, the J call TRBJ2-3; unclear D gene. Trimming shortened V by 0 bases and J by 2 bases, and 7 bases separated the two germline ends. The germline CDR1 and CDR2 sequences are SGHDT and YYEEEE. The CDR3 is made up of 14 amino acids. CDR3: CASSLVRTTDTQYF. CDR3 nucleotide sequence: TGTGCCAGCAGCTTGGTCAGGACCACAGATACGCAGTATTTT.

CDR3 DNA: TGTGCCAGCAGTGAAGTAACAGGGGCTGGGGAGCAGTACTTC. Translation gives CASSEVTGAGEQYF. The chain carries TRBV6-1 and TRBJ2-7, with 7 nucleotides matching TRBD1. V shed 1 base, J shed 7 bases, and the junction held 7 bases outside the gene matches. Germline V gives CDR1 MNHNS, CDR2 SASEGT. This CDR3 has 14 residues.

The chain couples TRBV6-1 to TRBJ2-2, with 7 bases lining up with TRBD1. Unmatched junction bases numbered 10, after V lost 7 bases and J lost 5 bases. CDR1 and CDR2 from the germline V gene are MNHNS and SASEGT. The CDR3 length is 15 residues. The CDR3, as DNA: TGTGCCAGCACCCCGACAGGGCAGGGAACCGGGGAGCTGTTTTTT. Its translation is CASTPTGQGTGELFF.

The CDR3 here is CASSLGTSRNTDTQYF. The DNA of the CDR3 is TGTGCCAGCAGTCTTGGGACTAGCCGCAACACAGATACGCAGTATTTT. V is TRBV27 and J is TRBJ2-3; 9 positions match TRBD2. V was clipped by 5 bases and J by 2 bases; unmatched bases: 8. This CDR3 spans 16 amino acids. Germline CDR1 reads MNHEY; CDR2 reads SMNVEV (reference sequence).

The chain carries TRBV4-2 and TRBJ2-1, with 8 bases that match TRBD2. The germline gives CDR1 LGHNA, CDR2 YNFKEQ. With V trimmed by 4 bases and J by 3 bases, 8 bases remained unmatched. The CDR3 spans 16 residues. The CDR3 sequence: CASSPFDREGYNEQFF. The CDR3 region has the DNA TGTGCCAGCAGCCCTTTTGACCGGGAGGGCTACAATGAGCAGTTCTTC.

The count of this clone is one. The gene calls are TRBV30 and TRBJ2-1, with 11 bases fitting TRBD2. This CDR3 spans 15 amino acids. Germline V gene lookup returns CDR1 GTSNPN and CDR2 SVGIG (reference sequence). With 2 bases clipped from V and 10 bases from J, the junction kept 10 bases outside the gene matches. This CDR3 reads CAWSYLLAGGGEQFF. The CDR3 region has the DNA TGTGCCTGGAGTTATCTGCTAGCGGGAGGAGGGGAGCAGTTCTTC.

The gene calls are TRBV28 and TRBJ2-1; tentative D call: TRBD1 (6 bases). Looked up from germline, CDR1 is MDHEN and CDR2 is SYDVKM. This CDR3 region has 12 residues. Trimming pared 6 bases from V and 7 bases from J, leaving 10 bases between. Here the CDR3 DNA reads TGTGCCAGCAGCCCCGGACAGAATGAGCAGTTCTTC. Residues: CASSPGQNEQFF. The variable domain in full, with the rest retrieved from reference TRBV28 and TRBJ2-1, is DVKVTQSSRYLVKRTGEKVFLECVQDMDHENMFWYRQDPGLGLRLIYFSYDVKMKEKGDIPEGYSVSREKKERFSLILESASTNQTSMYLCASSPGQNEQFFGPGTRLTVL.

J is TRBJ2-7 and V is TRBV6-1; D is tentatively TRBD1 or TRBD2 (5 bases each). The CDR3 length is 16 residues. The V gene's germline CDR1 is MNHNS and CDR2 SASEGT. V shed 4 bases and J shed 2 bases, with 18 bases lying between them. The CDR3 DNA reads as TGTGCCAGCAGTGCCTCCTGGCAGGGACCTACCTACGAGCAGTACTTC. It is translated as CASSASWQGPTYEQYF.

For the CDR3, the DNA is TGTGCTACCGGTCCCACGGACACCGGGGAGCTGTTTTTT. This codes for CATGPTDTGELFF. The chain recombines TRBV7-7 with TRBJ2-2; D is unclear. The CDR3 spans 13 residues. The germline V gene encodes CDR1 SSHAT and CDR2 FNYEAQ (reference sequence).

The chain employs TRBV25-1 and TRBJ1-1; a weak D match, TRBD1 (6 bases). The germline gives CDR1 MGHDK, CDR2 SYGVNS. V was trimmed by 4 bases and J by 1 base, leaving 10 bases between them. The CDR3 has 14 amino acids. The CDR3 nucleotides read TGTGCCAGCAGTGTGGGGGCTGGGAACACTGAAGCTTTCTTT. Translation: CASSVGAGNTEAFF.

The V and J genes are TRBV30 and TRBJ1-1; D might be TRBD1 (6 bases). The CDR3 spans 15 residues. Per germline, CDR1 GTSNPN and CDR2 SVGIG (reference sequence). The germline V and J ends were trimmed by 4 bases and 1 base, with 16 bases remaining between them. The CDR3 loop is CAWTTGQSANTEAFF. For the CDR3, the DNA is TGTGCCTGGACCACGGGACAATCGGCGAACACTGAAGCTTTCTTT.

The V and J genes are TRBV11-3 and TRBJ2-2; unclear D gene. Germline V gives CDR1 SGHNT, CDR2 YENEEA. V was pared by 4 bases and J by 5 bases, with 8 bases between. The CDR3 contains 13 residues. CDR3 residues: CASSSLATGELFF. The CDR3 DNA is TGTGCCAGCAGCTCCCTGGCGACCGGGGAGCTGTTTTTT.